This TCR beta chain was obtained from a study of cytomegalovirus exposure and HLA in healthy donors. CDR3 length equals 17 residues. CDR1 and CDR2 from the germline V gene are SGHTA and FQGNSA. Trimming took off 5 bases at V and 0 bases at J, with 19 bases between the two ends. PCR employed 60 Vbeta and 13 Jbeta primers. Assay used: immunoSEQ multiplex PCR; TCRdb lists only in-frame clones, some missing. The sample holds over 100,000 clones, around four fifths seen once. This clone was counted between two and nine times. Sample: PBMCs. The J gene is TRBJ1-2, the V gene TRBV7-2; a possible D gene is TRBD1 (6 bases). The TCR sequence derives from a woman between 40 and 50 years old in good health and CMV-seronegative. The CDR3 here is CASSARGGALANYGYTF. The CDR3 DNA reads TGTGCCAGCAGCGCCCGCGGGGGCGCGTTAGCTAACTATGGCTACACCTTC.